These T cell receptor beta chains were read from a single sample in a study of blood T cells in healthy people across ages. TCRdb analysed the 5' RACE reads with MiXCR anew, one entry per CDR3 protein. The sample shows around 820,000 distinct CDR3 sequences, around 25% of them seen only once. These data also formed part of another study, on T cells of mothers and their children.

The sample taken for sequencing was blood. Receptors were obtained from a boy aged 5-17 years in good health. Both conserved end residues are part of each CDR3. A D gene is named only where the DNA matches it firmly. Rows give clone size only sometimes, using once, few, many, or a class for an expanded clone.

>TRBV5-1|NA|NA|TRBJ2-3
CASSLGQLTQYF
TGCGCCAGCAGCTTGGGACAGCTAACGCAGTATTTT
>TRBV4-2|NA|NA|TRBJ2-3
CASSQDASQGDTQYF
TGTGCCAGCAGCCAAGATGCGTCTCAGGGAGATACGCAGTATTTT
>TRBV7-9|NA|NA|TRBJ1-2
CASSLRSGLRELNYGYTF
TGTGCCAGCAGCTTAAGATCGGGGTTAAGAGAACTTAACTATGGCTACACCTTC
>TRBV24-1|NA|few|TRBJ2-2
CAPEFTGELFF
TGTGCCCCCGAGTTTACCGGGGAGCTGTTTTTT
>TRBV20-1|NA|few|TRBJ2-7
CSAPRGGTSYEQYF
TGCAGTGCTCCACGAGGGGGGACCTCCTACGAGCAGTACTTC
>TRBV20-1|NA|few|TRBJ2-1
CSAGGRLAYNEQFF
TGCAGTGCTGGGGGCAGGCTCGCCTACAATGAGCAGTTCTTC
>TRBV6-5|TRBD2|NA|TRBJ2-7
CASSASGTSGTLQYF
TGTGCCAGCAGTGCCTCTGGGACTAGCGGGACGTTGCAGTACTTC
>TRBV10-3|NA|few|TRBJ2-5
CAIRAAKAQETQYF
TGTGCCATCAGGGCAGCGAAAGCCCAAGAGACCCAGTACTTC
>TRBV7-2|TRBD1|NA|TRBJ2-7
CASSSRSGTGAPEQYF
TGTGCCAGCAGCTCCCGCTCAGGGACAGGAGCCCCCGAGCAGTACTTC
>TRBV28|TRBD2|few|TRBJ2-7
CASSSPSGLAGQSSYEQYF
TGTGCCAGCAGTTCCCCCTCCGGACTAGCGGGTCAGTCTTCGTACGAGCAGTACTTC
>TRBV6-4|TRBD2|few|TRBJ2-1
CASSDSGLAGNNEQFF
TGTGCCAGCAGTGACTCTGGACTAGCTGGTAACAATGAGCAGTTCTTC
>TRBV28|TRBD1|few|TRBJ1-3
CASRGQNSGNTIYF
TGTGCCAGCAGGGGACAGAATTCTGGAAACACCATATATTTT
>TRBV5-1|NA|few|TRBJ1-1
CASSLFQGLPSEAFF
TGCGCCAGCAGCTTGTTCCAGGGTCTTCCATCTGAAGCTTTCTTT
>TRBV11-2|NA|NA|TRBJ2-1
CASSLPSAYNEQFF
TGTGCCAGCAGCTTACCGTCAGCCTACAATGAGCAGTTCTTC
>TRBV7-2|NA|few|TRBJ2-4
CASSLGFSAKNIQYF
TGTGCCAGCAGCTTAGGGTTTTCAGCCAAAAACATTCAGTACTTC
>TRBV7-2|TRBD1|few|TRBJ1-3
CASSLTGGIGNTIYF
TGTGCCAGCAGCCTGACAGGGGGCATTGGAAACACCATATATTTT
>TRBV11-2|NA|few|TRBJ2-5
CTSSSAYLGHETQYF
TGTACCAGCAGCTCCGCATACCTGGGCCACGAGACCCAGTACTTC
>TRBV28|NA|few|TRBJ2-3
CASSSERVVTDTQYF
TGTGCCAGCAGTTCCGAGCGGGTGGTCACAGATACGCAGTATTTT
>TRBV20-1|TRBD2|NA|TRBJ2-1
CSARIRLAGVGNEQFF
TGCAGTGCTAGAATAAGACTAGCGGGAGTCGGCAATGAGCAGTTCTTC
>TRBV6-1|NA|NA|TRBJ1-1
CASSGPQALPSEAFF
TGTGCCAGCAGTGGCCCACAGGCCCTTCCCAGTGAAGCTTTCTTT
>TRBV6-2/TRBV6-3|NA|NA|TRBJ1-1
CASSYRGRGNTEAFF
TGTGCCAGCAGTTACCGGGGGCGGGGGAACACTGAAGCTTTCTTT
>TRBV2|NA|NA|TRBJ2-5
CASYRPLGQETQYF
TGTGCCAGCTATCGGCCATTGGGCCAAGAGACCCAGTACTTC
>TRBV14|TRBD2|few|TRBJ2-1
CASSPTPELARNEQFF
TGTGCCAGCAGCCCCACCCCAGAACTAGCGAGGAATGAGCAGTTCTTC
>TRBV20-1|NA|few|TRBJ1-6
CSARGKAKITNSPLHF
TGCAGTGCTAGGGGCAAAGCGAAAATTACTAATTCACCCCTCCACTTT
>TRBV20-1|TRBD2|few|TRBJ2-3
CSATGLAGAKTDTQYF
TGCAGTGCTACCGGGTTGGCGGGAGCCAAGACAGATACGCAGTATTTT
>TRBV12-3/TRBV12-4|NA|NA|TRBJ1-5
CASSLDKYQPQHF
TGTGCCAGCAGTTTAGACAAATATCAGCCCCAGCATTTT
>TRBV27|TRBD1|NA|TRBJ2-1
CASTVQGASYNEQFF
TGTGCCAGCACGGTACAGGGGGCCTCCTACAATGAGCAGTTCTTC
>TRBV27|NA|NA|TRBJ1-6
CASSLGGAGNSPLHF
TGTGCCAGCAGTCTCGGTGGGGCGGGAAATTCACCCCTCCACTTT
>TRBV4-2|TRBD2|NA|TRBJ2-1
CASSQDFGLAGSYNEQSF
TGTGCCAGCAGCCAAGATTTCGGGCTAGCGGGCTCCTACAATGAGCAGTCCTTC
>TRBV5-6|NA|many|TRBJ2-5
CASSFGDLETQYF
TGTGCCAGCAGCTTTGGGGACTTGGAGACCCAGTACTTC
>TRBV12-3/TRBV12-4|TRBD1|NA|TRBJ1-2
CASSLAGTGAGYGYTF
TGTGCCAGCAGTTTAGCCGGGACAGGGGCGGGTTATGGCTACACCTTC
>TRBV9|NA|many|TRBJ2-5
CASSAGLETQYF
TGTGCCAGCAGCGCCGGACTAGAGACCCAGTACTTC
>TRBV30|NA|few|TRBJ2-1
CAWSVMVGFYNEQFF
TGTGCCTGGAGTGTTATGGTGGGGTTCTACAATGAGCAGTTCTTC
>TRBV4-3|NA|few|TRBJ2-3
CASSQATGTTSTDTQYF
TGCGCCAGCAGCCAAGCGACCGGGACGACTAGCACAGATACGCAGTATTTT
>TRBV27|NA|NA|TRBJ2-6
CASSPGEGSGANVLTF
TGTGCCAGCAGCCCCGGTGAGGGCTCTGGGGCCAACGTCCTGACTTTC
>TRBV7-3|TRBD2|NA|TRBJ2-3
CASSSGLAGGPTDTQYF
TGTGCCAGCAGCTCGGGACTAGCGGGGGGGCCCACAGATACGCAGTATTTT
>TRBV20-1|TRBD1|NA|TRBJ2-5
CSARAGTAQETQYF
TGCAGTGCTAGAGCCGGGACAGCCCAAGAGACCCAGTACTTC
>TRBV15|TRBD2|few|TRBJ2-5
CATSSGLAVQETQYF
TGTGCCACCAGCTCGGGACTAGCGGTTCAAGAGACCCAGTACTTC
>TRBV29-1|NA|few|TRBJ2-5
CSVDRGGETQYF
TGCAGCGTTGATAGGGGGGGAGAGACCCAGTACTTC
>TRBV5-5|NA|many|TRBJ2-5
CASSLRQTQETQYF
TGTGCCAGCAGCTTGAGGCAGACCCAAGAGACCCAGTACTTC
>TRBV29-1|NA|NA|TRBJ1-1
CSVGDGEAFF
TGCAGCGTTGGAGACGGTGAAGCCTTCTTT
>TRBV6-1|NA|NA|TRBJ2-1
CASSEGPRTAYNEQFF
TGTGCCAGCAGTGAAGGTCCTCGGACAGCTTACAATGAGCAGTTCTTC
>TRBV29-1|TRBD1|few|TRBJ2-5
CSVEKGQPRTQYF
TGCAGCGTTGAAAAGGGACAGCCTCGGACCCAGTACTTC
>TRBV7-9|NA|few|TRBJ2-5
CASSLVWDTMYF
TGTGCCAGCAGCTTAGTGTGGGACACCATGTACTTC
>TRBV7-9|NA|NA|TRBJ1-1
CASSPPGDAEAFF
TGTGCCAGCAGCCCCCCCGGGGACGCTGAAGCTTTCTTT
>TRBV12-3/TRBV12-4|TRBD1|NA|TRBJ1-1
CASSPKTGGYTEAFF
TGTGCCAGCAGTCCGAAGACAGGGGGATACACTGAAGCTTTCTTT
>TRBV15|NA|NA|TRBJ2-2
CATSRLGAPNTGELFF
TGTGCCACCAGTAGACTAGGGGCCCCGAACACCGGGGAGCTGTTTTTT
>TRBV4-1|NA|NA|TRBJ1-3
CASSQEVSSGNTIYF
TGCGCCAGCAGCCAAGAGGTCAGCTCTGGAAACACCATATATTTT
>TRBV29-1|NA|few|TRBJ2-3
CSVGPGDSTDTQYF
TGCAGCGTTGGGCCAGGGGATAGCACAGATACGCAGTATTTT
>TRBV29-1|TRBD2|many|TRBJ2-7
CSAVGGIGEQYF
TGCAGCGCCGTGGGGGGGATAGGCGAGCAGTACTTC
>TRBV7-9|NA|few|TRBJ2-5
CASSPGTTQETQCF
TGTGCCAGCAGCCCTGGGACAACTCAAGAGACCCAGTGCTTC